The clone carrying this TCR beta chain occurred a few times. The sample is drawn from a study of blood T cell repertoires in COVID-19. The method was immunoSEQ multiplex PCR; TCRdb's version includes in-frame clones alone and lacks a portion of them. The sample lists 400,000 or so clones, 80% to 90% seen once, with about 1.1% in the top ten. Material for sequencing was PBMCs or T cells enriched from blood (not recorded which). This clonotype was sampled from a man aged 25-45 years who had recovered from COVID-19.

The CDR3 nucleotides read TGTGCCAGCAGCCCCGGACAGGGATACTATGGCTACACCTTC. Its protein is CASSPGQGYYGYTF. The V call is TRBV3-1 (or the pseudogene TRBV3-2), the J call TRBJ1-2, with TRBD1 matching 8 bases. This CDR3 contains 14 residues. Trimming removed 4 bases from V and 3 bases from J; junction bases left unmatched: 4. Germline V gene data show CDR1 as LGHDT and CDR2 as YNNKEL (reference sequence).